The 7 T cell receptor beta chains below come from one sample, sequenced in a study of blood T cells in healthy people across ages. A J-beta primer mix and a sample-barcoded 5' primer were used in a second PCR of about 6 to 12 cycles. TCRdb independently ran MiXCR on the 5' RACE reads; one entry per CDR3 protein. The sample has 1.6 million or so distinct CDR3 sequences, roughly a third seen once; the top ten hold about 11%. What was sequenced was blood. The receptor source for this set is a woman in her 30s in good health.

The rearrangement joins TRBV9 to TRBJ2-3; either TRBD1 or TRBD2 may supply D (5 bases each). The germline CDR1 and CDR2 sequences are SGDLS and YYNGEE. With 2 bases removed from V and 0 bases from J, the gap between germline ends came to 16 bases. This CDR3 region has 17 residues. CDR3 sequence (DNA): TGTGCCAGCAGCGTGGGACCCGAAAGGCGAAGCACAGATACGCAGTATTTT. Amino acid sequence: CASSVGPERRSTDTQYF.

The rearrangement links TRBV20-1 to TRBJ2-1, with D possibly TRBD1 on 5 matching bases. Trimming shortened V by 1 base and J by 8 bases, and 9 bases separated the two germline ends. In germline, CDR1 is DFQATT, CDR2 SNEGSKA (reference sequence). This CDR3 is built from 12 residues. The CDR3 DNA reads as TGCAGTGCTAGAGCCCCCAGGGATGAGCAGTTCTTC. This encodes CSARAPRDEQFF.

The rearrangement links TRBV6-2 or TRBV6-3 to TRBJ2-1; 10 bases are a match to TRBD2. Per germline, CDR1 MNHEY and CDR2 SVGEGT. The junction had 8 bases not matched to a gene; V was cut back by 2 bases and J by 4 bases. This CDR3 has 17 residues. CDR3 sequence (DNA): TGTGCCAGCAGTTACAGTTTGAGAGCGGGGGGGTACAATGAGCAGTTCTTC. Protein sequence: CASSYSLRAGGYNEQFF.

The V call is TRBV20-1, the J call TRBJ1-1, with TRBD1 matching 9 bases. Germline V gene sequence: CDR1 DFQATT, CDR2 SNEGSKA (reference sequence). Trimming at V came to 0 bases and at J to 6 bases, leaving 8 bases not matched to a gene. The CDR3 runs to 15 residues. In DNA, the CDR3 is TGCAGTGCTAGAGATGTGGGACAGGGTGTCCCTGAAGCTTTCTTT. It is translated as CSARDVGQGVPEAFF.

The table lists this clonotype with a few counts. The rearrangement uses TRBV10-3 and TRBJ2-1; the match to TRBD1 covers 12 bases. The J segment lost 6 bases and the V segment lost 11 bases, leaving 14 bases of the junction unmatched. CDR3 length equals 16 residues. Germline CDR1 is ENHRY and CDR2 is SYGVKD. DNA of the CDR3: TGTGCCTCGAAAGGCCGGGACAGGGGGCGCCTCAATGAGCAGTTCTTC. Translation gives CASKGRDRGRLNEQFF.

This clonotype was recorded a few times. The chain employs TRBV7-2 and TRBJ2-4; 12 bases are a match to TRBD2. The last part of the DNA fits TRBJ2-7 better; the J call may be wrong. Germline V gives CDR1 SGHTA, CDR2 FQGNSA. This CDR3 region has 15 residues. The CDR3 region has the DNA TGTGCCAGCAGCCCAGCTAGCGGGAGGGTAGGCGAGCAGTACTTC. As protein: CASSPASGRVGEQYF.

This clonotype came up a few times. This chain links TRBV6-6 with TRBJ2-1, with TRBD1 identical over 8 bases. Germline V gives CDR1 MNHNY, CDR2 SVGAGI (reference sequence). The J segment lost 3 bases and the V segment lost 5 bases, leaving 9 bases of the junction unmatched. This CDR3 region has 16 residues. CDR3 DNA sequence: TGTGCCAGCAGTGATACGACAGGGGTGGACTACAATGAGCAGTTCTTC. It is translated as CASSDTTGVDYNEQFF.